One and the same sample provided the 18 T cell receptor beta chains below, sequenced in a study of T cells in Graves' hyperthyroidism and ophthalmopathy. The CDR3 regions of TCR beta were amplified from RNA transcripts. HTBI primers were the set used in a first-round RT-PCR of the TCR CDR3. TCRdb independently ran MiXCR on the multiplex PCR reads; one entry per CDR3 protein. The sample holds 130,000 to 150,000 distinct CDR3 sequences, approximately 20% seen once. Sample: blood. Receptors originate from a woman aged 45-59 years with Graves' hyperthyroidism that later progressed to Graves' ophthalmopathy.

In this sample, this clonotype turned up many times. The chain joins TRBV7-8 to TRBJ2-1, with TRBD2 matching over 9 bases. J lost 8 bases, V lost 7 bases, and 9 bases had no gene match. CDR1 is SGHVS and CDR2 is FQNEAQ in the germline V gene. CDR3 length equals 14 residues. The chain's CDR3 is CASIDSGRIYEQFF. In DNA, the CDR3 is TGTGCCAGCATTGACAGCGGGAGGATCTATGAGCAGTTCTTC.

This clonotype was picked up a small number of times. The chain employs TRBV4-1 and TRBJ2-2; 11 bases fit TRBD1. The CDR3 consists of 19 residues. J gave up 8 bases and V 0 bases, and 14 bases lay outside the gene matches. Germline loops: CDR1 MGHRA, CDR2 YSYEKL. In DNA, the CDR3 is TGCGCCAGCAGCCAAGATACCCCGCGGACAGGGGGCAGTTTTGGGGAGCTGTTTTTT. Amino acid sequence: CASSQDTPRTGGSFGELFF.

The rearrangement joins TRBV5-5 to TRBJ1-2; tentative D call: TRBD1 (5 bases). Germline CDR1 is SGHKS and CDR2 is YYEKEE (reference sequence). The length of the CDR3 is 18 residues. The V end lost 4 bases, the J end lost 5 bases, and 27 bases lay between the germline ends. CDR3: CASSPRRVEPKTVYGYTF. The CDR3, as DNA: TGTGCCAGCAGCCCGCGCAGGGTCGAACCCAAAACCGTATATGGCTACACCTTC.

The rearrangement joins TRBV20-1 to TRBJ2-7; possible D gene TRBD1, 5 bases. Per the germline V gene, CDR1 is DFQATT and CDR2 is SNEGSKA (reference sequence). Trimming stripped 2 bases from V and 8 bases from J, with 13 bases between. The CDR3 contains 12 residues. The CDR3 reads CSARQQDNQQYF. CDR3 in DNA: TGCAGTGCTAGACAACAGGATAACCAGCAGTACTTC.

This chain uses TRBV13 with TRBJ2-1; 15 nucleotides match TRBD2. Germline assignment: CDR1 PRHDT and CDR2 FYEKMQ (reference sequence). J lost 6 bases, V lost 5 bases, and 14 bases had no gene match. The CDR3 consists of 19 residues. This CDR3 is CASSPGLAGGVQRINEQFF. CDR3 sequence (DNA): TGTGCCAGCAGCCCGGGACTAGCGGGAGGAGTTCAACGGATCAATGAGCAGTTCTTC.

The V gene is TRBV24-1, the J gene TRBJ1-2; 9 nucleotides align to TRBD1. The CDR3 extends over 15 amino acids. Germline lookup yields CDR1 KGHDR and CDR2 SFDVKD. The V and J ends lost 3 bases and 8 bases, in that order; junction bases with no gene match: 9. CDR3 sequence reads: CATSDGIQGAGGYTF. CDR3 DNA: TGTGCCACCAGTGATGGTATACAGGGGGCGGGCGGCTACACCTTC.

This clonotype showed up many times. The chain recombines TRBV16 with TRBJ2-7, with D uncertain. V was cut by 2 bases and J by 2 bases, with 7 bases left in between. Germline-derived CDR1 and CDR2 are KGHSY and FQNENV. This CDR3 comprises 13 residues. The CDR3 is CASSQQRTYEQYF. The CDR3 region has the DNA TGTGCCAGCAGCCAACAACGAACCTACGAGCAGTACTTC.

This clonotype turned up a few times. This chain uses TRBV29-1 with TRBJ2-1; D remains ambiguous. Germline CDR1 is SQVTM and CDR2 is ANQGSEA. This CDR3 has 15 amino acids. The CDR3 reads CPLSGFGGTYNEQFF. The CDR3 DNA follows: TGCCCGCTATCGGGTTTTGGCGGTACCTACAATGAGCAGTTCTTC.

This clonotype has more than one count but fewer than ten. The chain employs TRBV7-3 and TRBJ2-1; the match to TRBD2 covers 8 bases. The CDR3 spans 15 residues. CDR1 and CDR2 from the germline V gene are SGHTA and FQGTGA. The ends lost 5 bases at V and 9 bases at J; junction bases unmatched: 12. CDR3 DNA sequence: TGTGCCAGCAGCCCAACTAGCGGAGGGATCTTTGAGCAGTTCTTC. It yields the protein CASSPTSGGIFEQFF.

The rearrangement uses TRBV10-3 and TRBJ2-7, with 11 bases matching TRBD1. Gene TRBJ2-1 matches the end of the DNA better, so the J call may be wrong. The germline V gene has CDR1 ENHRY and CDR2 SYGVKD. CDR3 length: 14 amino acids. The CDR3 DNA follows: TGTGCCATCTGCTCGGGACAGGGGGTTTACGAGCAGTTCTTC. Its protein product is CAICSGQGVYEQFF.

Remarks on this clonotype: A much larger clone differs by one base, so this may be a read error. This chain connects TRBV10-3 to TRBJ2-4; D is perhaps TRBD1 (5 bases). This CDR3 comprises 13 residues. Per germline, CDR1 ENHRY and CDR2 SYGVKD. The CDR3 protein is CATQGGGKDIQYF. Written as DNA, the CDR3 is TGTGCCACGCAGGGTGGTGGCAAAGACATTCAGTACTTC.

This chain links TRBV9 with TRBJ2-1, with 8 nucleotides matching TRBD2. The CDR3 length is 15 residues. Germline CDR1 is SGDLS and CDR2 is YYNGEE. V trimming: 4 bases; J trimming: 8 bases; junction bases outside the gene matches: 11. DNA of the CDR3: TGTGCCAGCAGCCCCGGGACTAGTGGGCACCATGAGCAGTTCTTC. This translates into CASSPGTSGHHEQFF.

Many counts were recorded for this clonotype. This sequence joins TRBV9 and TRBJ2-7, with 7 positions matching TRBD1. Per germline, CDR1 SGDLS and CDR2 YYNGEE. V was pared by 4 bases and J by 3 bases, with 7 bases of the junction left unmatched. The CDR3 spans 14 residues. The CDR3 reads CASSPRDSFYEQYF. Here the CDR3 DNA reads TGTGCCAGCAGCCCCAGGGACAGCTTCTACGAGCAGTACTTC.

This clonotype was seen a handful of times. The rearrangement links TRBV11-2 to TRBJ2-6; no definite D call. The V and J ends lost 2 bases and 2 bases respectively, with 7 bases between them. Per germline, CDR1 SGHAT and CDR2 FQNNGV. The CDR3 totals 15 residues. CDR3 DNA: TGTGCCAGCAGCTTATGGCGTACTGGGGCCAACGTCCTGACTTTC. Protein sequence: CASSLWRTGANVLTF.

This clonotype has a count of ten or more. The rearrangement links TRBV6-5 to TRBJ1-1; D unclear. The CDR3 runs to 14 residues. V lost 4 bases to trimming and J lost 3 bases, with 12 bases between them. CDR1 is MNHEY and CDR2 is SVGAGI in the germline V gene. CDR3 DNA sequence: TGTGCCAGCAGTTCCTCAGAAACCGACACTGAAGCTTTCTTT. It translates to CASSSSETDTEAFF.

The chain carries TRBV28 and TRBJ2-1; D is possibly TRBD1 or TRBD2 (5 bases each). Germline V gene lookup returns CDR1 MDHEN and CDR2 SYDVKM. The V end was cut by 2 bases, the J end by 9 bases, with 11 bases between. The CDR3 runs 13 residues. This CDR3 reads CASSLGTAGEQFF. The CDR3 nucleotides read TGTGCCAGCAGTTTAGGGACCGCCGGTGAGCAGTTCTTC.

A few counts support this clonotype. The V call is TRBV5-6, the J call TRBJ2-7; D may be TRBD1 or TRBD2 (5 bases each). The CDR3 covers 12 residues. Germline values: CDR1 SGHDT, CDR2 YYEEEE. The V and J ends lost 4 bases and 7 bases respectively, with 12 bases between them. As DNA, the CDR3 is TGTGCCAGCAGCAGGGACCTCGGGGAGCAGTACTTC. It codes for CASSRDLGEQYF.

On this clonotype itself: A much larger clone lies one base from this, so it may be a read error. V and J are TRBV7-3 and TRBJ2-1; 8 bases are shared with TRBD2. The J call may be incorrect, as the DNA end agrees better with TRBJ2-7. The length of the CDR3 is 15 residues. Germline V gene sequence: CDR1 SGHTA, CDR2 FQGTGA. The CDR3 is CASSLELAVNNEQYF. The CDR3 bases are TGTGCCAGCAGCTTGGAACTAGCGGTTAACAATGAGCAGTACTTC.